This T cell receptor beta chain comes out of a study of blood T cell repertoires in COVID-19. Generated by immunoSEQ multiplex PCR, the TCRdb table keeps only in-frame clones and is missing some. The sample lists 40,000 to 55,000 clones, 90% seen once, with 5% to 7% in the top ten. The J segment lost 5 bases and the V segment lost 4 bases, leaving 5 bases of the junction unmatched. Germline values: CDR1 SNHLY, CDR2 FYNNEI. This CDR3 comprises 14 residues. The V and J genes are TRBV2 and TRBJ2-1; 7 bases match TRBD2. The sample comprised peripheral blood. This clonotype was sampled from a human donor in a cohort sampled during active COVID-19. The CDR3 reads CASSGLADNNEQFF. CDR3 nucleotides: TGTGCCAGCAGTGGGCTAGCGGACAACAATGAGCAGTTCTTC.